This TCR beta chain was sequenced for a study of T cell responses to AZD1222 COVID-19 vaccine. For this clone: What it binds is unknown.

CDR3 length equals 15 residues. Regarding the study as a whole: Donor demographics were predominantly white British with a female majority; clonal diversity may be underestimated. All repertoire sampling was performed exclusively after the peak T cell response.

Clones were sequenced by immunoSEQ multiplex PCR, and TCRdb holds only the in-frame ones, with some missing. The sample lists roughly 150,000 clones; 80% to 95% were seen once. The chain links TRBV21-1 to TRBJ1-1. TRBV21-1 is a pseudogene. The specimen was peripheral blood, collected on day 0 of AZD1222 vaccination. The receptor comes from an adult in good health. CDR3 bases: TGTGCCAGCAGCAAAGCGGCGGGGCGCAGGCCTGAAGCTTTCTTT. Translated, it gives CASSKAAGRRPEAFF.